This TCR beta chain was profiled in a study of T cell responses to AZD1222 COVID-19 vaccine. Study-wide findings and caveats: Most donors were white British, females outnumbered males, and clonal diversity was possibly underestimated. It was only after the peak T cell response that any repertoires were sampled. Recipients of two AZD1222 doses showed rising Spike-specific TCR breadth and depth.

Of note for this clone: Its specificity is not known.

Using immunoSEQ multiplex PCR, the repertoire was profiled, and TCRdb retains in-frame clones only, with some absent. The table lists 100,000 to 150,000 clones, 90% of them singletons. In germline, CDR1 is MDHEN, CDR2 SYDVKM. V gave up 8 bases and J gave up 0 bases, with 14 bases separating them. CDR3 length: 14 residues. The chain links TRBV28 to TRBJ2-7, with D hard to call. This sequence was found in an adult in good health. The sample here was peripheral blood, taken on day 0 of AZD1222 vaccination. The CDR3 sequence is CASATSTSSYEQYF. The CDR3 DNA reads TGTGCCAGCGCTACCTCCACCAGCTCCTACGAGCAGTACTTC. Full variable domain (rest looked up from reference TRBV28 and TRBJ2-7): DVKVTQSSRYLVKRTGEKVFLECVQDMDHENMFWYRQDPGLGLRLIYFSYDVKMKEKGDIPEGYSVSREKKERFSLILESASTNQTSMYLCASATSTSSYEQYFGPGTRLTVT.